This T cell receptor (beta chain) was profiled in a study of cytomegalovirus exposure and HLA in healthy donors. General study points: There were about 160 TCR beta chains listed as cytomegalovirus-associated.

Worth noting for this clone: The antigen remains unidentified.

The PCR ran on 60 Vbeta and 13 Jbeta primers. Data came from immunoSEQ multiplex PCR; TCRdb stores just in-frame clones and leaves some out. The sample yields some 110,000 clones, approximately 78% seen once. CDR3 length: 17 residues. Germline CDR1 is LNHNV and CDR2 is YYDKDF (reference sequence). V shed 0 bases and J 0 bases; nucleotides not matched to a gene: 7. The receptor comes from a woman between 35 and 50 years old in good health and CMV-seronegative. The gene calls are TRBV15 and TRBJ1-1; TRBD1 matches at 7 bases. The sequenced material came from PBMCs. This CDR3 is CATSREPRTGLNTEAFF. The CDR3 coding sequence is TGTGCCACCAGCAGAGAACCCCGGACAGGTTTGAACACTGAAGCTTTCTTT. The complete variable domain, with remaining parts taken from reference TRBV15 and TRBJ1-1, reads DAMVIQNPRYQVTQFGKPVTLSCSQTLNHNVMYWYQQKSSQAPKLLFHYYDKDFNNEADTPDNFQSRRPNTSFCFLDIRSPGLGDTAMYLCATSREPRTGLNTEAFFGQGTRLTVV.